Sequencing of this T cell receptor (beta chain) was carried out in a study of Ad26.COV2.S vaccination and SARS-CoV-2 variants. Across the study: Participant was drawn from the COV1001 Ad26.COV2.S trial arm. Intramuscular Ad26.COV2.S doses were given once or twice, 56 days apart.

Clones were read by immunoSEQ multiplex PCR, and TCRdb kept only the in-frame ones, dropping some. Among about 410,000 clones listed, 80% to 90% were seen once. Trimming took off 4 bases at V and 3 bases at J, with 6 bases between the two ends. The CDR3 consists of 12 residues. In germline, CDR1 is SNHLY, CDR2 FYNNEI. Treatment of the sample: roughly 19 received Ad26.COV2.S at low or high dose, single or two shots; about 5 received placebo; per-sample allocation not given. Collection of samples fell on day 63 after the first vaccine or placebo injection. Donation was by an adult aged 18-55 years who was in Boston.

This sequence originates from a person between 18 and 60 years old who received the Ad26.COV2.S COVID-19 vaccine or a placebo. The material sequenced was peripheral blood, taken in a trial of Ad26.COV2.S vaccine versus placebo. The chain employs TRBV2 and TRBJ2-5; the D is unclear. CDR3: CASSVLEETQYF. For the CDR3, the DNA is TGTGCCAGCAGTGTTCTCGAAGAGACCCAGTACTTC.